The 10 T cell receptor beta chains below come from one sample, sequenced in a study of shared clonotypes between healthy human individuals. Method: immunoSEQ multiplex PCR; TCRdb's copy keeps in-frame clones and lacks some. This sample has millions of clones; about 95% occur once, and the top ten carry 0.9% to 1.3%. CD8 cells regarded as naive lacked CD45RO, were positively chosen for CCR7, and omitted terminally differentiated effector memory CD45RA+ cells. Sequencing input: naive CD8+ T cells sorted from blood. These TCRs come from a man between 18 and 35 years old in good health.

The gene calls are TRBV19 and TRBJ2-3, with TRBD1 as a possible D gene (6 bases). Trimming took 8 bases from V and 2 from J, leaving 11 bases between them. Germline CDR1 and CDR2: LNHDA and SQIVND (reference sequence). The CDR3 is 13 amino acids. In nucleotides, the CDR3 is TGTGCCAGTTGCAGGGGCGCCACAGATACGCAGTATTTT. Translation gives CASCRGATDTQYF.

CDR3 amino acids: CASSLEGFYNEQFF. CDR3 in DNA: TGTGCCAGCAGCTTGGAAGGGTTCTACAATGAGCAGTTCTTC. The J gene is TRBJ2-1, the V gene TRBV5-8; D is undetermined. Germline assignment: CDR1 SGHTS and CDR2 YDEGEE. The CDR3 contains 14 residues. Trimming left V 0 bases short and J 3 bases short, with 7 bases between.

The V gene is TRBV6-5, the J gene TRBJ1-1; no clear D. The V and J ends lost 0 bases and 1 base respectively, with 12 bases between them. In germline, CDR1 is MNHEY, CDR2 SVGAGI. This CDR3 has 16 residues. The CDR3 DNA follows: TGTGCCAGCAGTTACTCTATGCCGGGGAGGAACACTGAAGCTTTCTTT. Translating gives CASSYSMPGRNTEAFF.

This clone appeared a single time. V and J are TRBV11-3 and TRBJ2-1; D not resolved. Germline CDR1 reads SGHNT; CDR2 reads YENEEA. The CDR3 contains 15 residues. Trimming took 0 bases from V and 8 from J, leaving 14 bases between them. CDR3 bases: TGTGCCAGCAGCTTAGATCTGGCTAGAAGCGATGAGCAGTTCTTC. Its translation is CASSLDLARSDEQFF.

This sequence joins TRBV5-4 and TRBJ1-1, with 7 bases fitting TRBD1. V lost 4 bases to trimming and J lost 8 bases; unmatched junction nucleotides: 2. This CDR3 is 11 amino acids long. Germline CDR1 reads SGHNT; CDR2 reads YYREEE (reference sequence). CDR3 residues: CASSVDREAFF. CDR3 DNA sequence: TGTGCCAGCAGCGTGGACAGGGAAGCTTTCTTT.

The chain joins TRBV6-6 to TRBJ2-1, with 9 positions matching TRBD1. V shed 2 bases, J shed 4 bases, and the junction held 6 bases outside the gene matches. Germline V gene sequence: CDR1 MNHNY, CDR2 SVGAGI (reference sequence). This CDR3 region has 16 residues. The CDR3 loop reads CASSYVGTGWYNEQFF. DNA for the CDR3: TGTGCCAGCAGTTACGTGGGGACAGGGTGGTACAATGAGCAGTTCTTC.

This chain joins TRBV4-1 and TRBJ1-1, with D uncertain. With 4 bases removed from V and 6 bases from J, the gap between germline ends came to 15 bases. This CDR3 has 14 amino acids. CDR1 and CDR2 (germline): MGHRA, YSYEKL. In DNA, the CDR3 is TGCGCCAGCAGCCGACTTGAGGGTGGGGCTGAAGCTTTCTTT. Protein: CASSRLEGGAEAFF.

About this clone itself: This same CDR3 is encoded by further DNA sequences in the sample. The chain couples TRBV19 to TRBJ2-7; no firm D call. Germline V gene sequence: CDR1 LNHDA, CDR2 SQIVND (reference sequence). CDR3 length equals 14 residues. Between the trimmed V and J ends, which lost 3 bases and 2 bases, there was a span of 11 bases. CDR3 DNA sequence: TGTGCCAGTAGTATCTCGGGCGGAACCTACGAGCAGTACTTC. Residues: CASSISGGTYEQYF.

In its sample, this clone was seen once. This chain connects TRBV27 to TRBJ1-2; 7 nucleotides line up with TRBD1. Trimming at V came to 10 bases and at J to 4 bases, leaving 12 bases not matched to a gene. This CDR3 is built from 14 residues. Germline V gene lookup returns CDR1 MNHEY and CDR2 SMNVEV (reference sequence). CDR3 protein: CATRDSPSGYGYTF. The CDR3 coding sequence is TGTGCCACCCGGGACAGCCCGTCGGGCTATGGCTACACCTTC.

As DNA, the CDR3 is TGTGCCAGCAGCCAAATGGGTAAGGGGCGTGATTCACCCCTCCACTTT. Translating it yields CASSQMGKGRDSPLHF. The V and J genes are TRBV14 and TRBJ1-6; D perhaps matches TRBD1 (5 bases). Germline CDR1 reads SGHDN; CDR2 reads FVKESK. CDR3 size: 16 residues. Trimming cost V 2 bases and J 8 bases, with 16 bases left between them.